These 21 T cell receptor beta chains share one sample of origin, sequenced in a study of cytomegalovirus exposure and HLA in healthy donors. The study ran its PCR with 60 Vbeta and 13 Jbeta primers. Data came from immunoSEQ multiplex PCR; TCRdb stores just in-frame clones and leaves some out. The sample has 150,000 to 200,000 clones, 68% seen once. Sequenced input: PBMCs. Receptors originate from a man aged 50 to 60 in good health and CMV-seronegative.

The chain joins TRBV7-9 to TRBJ1-1, with a tentative D call TRBD1 (6 bases). CDR1 is SEHNR, CDR2 FQNEAQ, per germline (reference sequence). The CDR3 is made up of 13 amino acids. The V gene lost 4 bases and the J gene lost 1 base, with 7 bases spanning the gap. The CDR3 spells CASSWGQNTEAFF. CDR3 in DNA: TGTGCCAGCAGCTGGGGGCAGAACACTGAAGCTTTCTTT.

This chain's CDR3 is CSVEEDGTEQFF. The CDR3 DNA reads as TGCAGCGTTGAGGAGGACGGCACGGAGCAGTTCTTC. This sequence joins TRBV29-1 and TRBJ2-1; the D gene is possibly TRBD2 (5 bases). This CDR3 is 12 amino acids long. Germline V gives CDR1 SQVTM, CDR2 ANQGSEA. Trimming took off 3 bases at V and 10 bases at J, with 13 bases between the two ends.

The V gene is TRBV5-6, the J gene TRBJ1-1; 7 positions match TRBD1. The V and J ends lost 0 bases and 2 bases, in that order; junction bases with no gene match: 13. Germline loops: CDR1 SGHDT, CDR2 YYEEEE. This CDR3 is built from 18 residues. CDR3 in DNA: TGTGCCAGCAGCTTGGGGGAGACAGGGCTGTGGGTAAACACTGAAGCTTTCTTT. This codes for CASSLGETGLWVNTEAFF. Looking up the rest from reference TRBV5-6 and TRBJ1-1 gives the full variable domain: DAGVTQSPTHLIKTRGQQVTLRCSPKSGHDTVSWYQQALGQGPQFIFQYYEEEERQRGNFPDRFSGHQFPNYSSELNVNALLLGDSALYLCASSLGETGLWVNTEAFFGQGTRLTVV.

To note about this clone: One junction end does not reproduce the germline sequence, and a read error may be involved. The sample has other DNA sequences that encode this CDR3 too. The V call is TRBV7-6, the J call TRBJ1-5; tentative D call: TRBD1 (5 bases). The germline V gene has CDR1 SGHVS and CDR2 FNYEAQ. The CDR3 spans 15 residues. CDR3 in amino acids: CASSLSGQGDQPQHF. CDR3 nucleotide sequence: TGTGCCAGCAGCTTAAGCGGGCAGGGCGATCAGCCCCAACATTTT.

To note about this clone: The junction does not match germline at one end; this may be a read error. The CDR3 is CAGSLEAGLGFGANVLTF. DNA of the CDR3: TGTGCCGGCAGCTTAGAGGCGGGGCTTGGGTTTGGGGCCAACGTCCTGACTTTC. The chain links TRBV7-9 to TRBJ2-6, with D perhaps matching TRBD2 (6 bases). This CDR3 region has 18 residues. CDR1 and CDR2 (germline): SEHNR, FQNEAQ (reference sequence).

The chain has TRBV4-3 and TRBJ2-7; D uncertain. This CDR3 is 15 amino acids long. Trimming cost V 1 base and J 3 bases, with 13 bases left between them. Germline CDR1 LGHNA, CDR2 YSLEER. The CDR3 sequence: CASSQVQGVGYEQYF. The CDR3 DNA reads as TGCGCCAGCAGCCAAGTGCAAGGAGTCGGCTACGAGCAGTACTTC.

This chain links TRBV4-1 with TRBJ2-1; TRBD2 is a possible D gene (7 bases). Germline V CDR1 and CDR2: MGHRA, YSYEKL. V was cut by 5 bases and J by 7 bases, with 21 bases left in between. The CDR3 sequence is 16 residues long. The CDR3 coding sequence is TGCGCCAGCAGCTTCCATAAGGGGGGGGGCCAAAATGAGCAGTTCTTC. Its translation: CASSFHKGGGQNEQFF.

V is TRBV10-3 and J is TRBJ1-5; D might be TRBD1 (5 bases). Germline assignment: CDR1 ENHRY and CDR2 SYGVKD. With 6 bases removed from V and 3 bases from J, the gap between germline ends came to 12 bases. The CDR3 spans 14 residues. The chain's CDR3 is CAISQKTVNQPQHF. In DNA, the CDR3 is TGTGCCATCAGCCAAAAGACAGTCAATCAGCCCCAGCATTTT.

The chain recombines TRBV6-5 with TRBJ1-1; D unresolved. Germline CDR1 reads MNHEY; CDR2 reads SVGAGI. Trimming cost V 6 bases and J 0 bases, with 8 bases left between them. There are 13 residues in the CDR3. The CDR3 DNA reads TGTGCCAGCAGCCCCCGTGTGAACACTGAAGCTTTCTTT. Its protein is CASSPRVNTEAFF.

The V and J genes are TRBV6-6 and TRBJ1-2, with TRBD1 identical over 12 bases. Trimming removed 5 bases from V and 4 bases from J; junction bases left unmatched: 8. Germline CDR1 reads MNHNY; CDR2 reads SVGAGI (reference sequence). This CDR3 is built from 16 residues. The chain's CDR3 is CASSPGQGALGYGYTF. For the CDR3, the DNA is TGTGCCAGCAGTCCGGGACAGGGGGCATTGGGCTATGGCTACACCTTC.

V gene TRBV19 combines with J gene TRBJ1-2, with TRBD1 matching 7 bases. This CDR3 spans 12 amino acids. Trimming at V came to 10 bases and at J to 8 bases, leaving 10 bases not matched to a gene. Germline V lookup: CDR1 LNHDA, CDR2 SQIVND (reference sequence). For the CDR3, the DNA is TGTGCCATTCGACAGGGTAATCGCGGCTACACCTTC. Amino acids: CAIRQGNRGYTF.

The chain uses TRBV27 and TRBJ2-7, with TRBD1 identical over 8 bases. CDR1 is MNHEY, CDR2 SMNVEV, per germline (reference sequence). CDR3 size: 14 residues. With V trimmed by 8 bases and J by 2 bases, 8 bases remained unmatched. The CDR3: CASSQGARAYEQYF. In DNA, the CDR3 is TGTGCCAGCTCCCAGGGGGCGCGAGCCTACGAGCAGTACTTC.

The J gene is TRBJ1-5, the V gene TRBV18; no clear D. This CDR3 comprises 14 residues. With 4 bases removed from V and 2 bases from J, the gap between germline ends came to 9 bases. From germline, CDR1 is KGHSH and CDR2 LQKENI. For the CDR3, the DNA is TGTGCCAGCTCACGTTCTCGGGGCAATCAGCCCCAGCATTTT. This codes for CASSRSRGNQPQHF. The full variable domain, in which reference TRBV18 and TRBJ1-5 provide the parts outside the CDR3, is NAGVMQNPRHLVRRRGQEARLRCSPMKGHSHVYWYRQLPEEGLKFMVYLQKENIIDESGMPKERFSAEFPKEGPSILRIQQVVRGDSAAYFCASSRSRGNQPQHFGDGTRLSIL.

The chain combines TRBV5-8 with TRBJ1-1; D is uncertain. The CDR3 extends over 13 amino acids. Germline loops: CDR1 SGHTS, CDR2 YDEGEE. V dropped 6 bases and J dropped 1 base, with 10 bases sitting between them. The DNA for the CDR3 is TGTGCCAGCACGAGGGAGACGAACACTGAAGCTTTCTTT. This translates into CASTRETNTEAFF.

The rearrangement uses TRBV2 and TRBJ2-1; D may be TRBD1 (5 bases). Germline CDR1 is SNHLY and CDR2 is FYNNEI. The CDR3 is 13 amino acids. V was clipped by 2 bases and J by 5 bases, with 7 bases between them. The CDR3 DNA reads TGTGCCAGCAGTGAAAACAGGAACAATGAGCAGTTCTTC. It specifies CASSENRNNEQFF.

The chain employs TRBV11-2 and TRBJ2-7; 8 positions agree with TRBD2. The V gene's germline CDR1 is SGHAT and CDR2 FQNNGV. This CDR3 has 15 residues. V trimming: 5 bases; J trimming: 2 bases; junction bases outside the gene matches: 8. In DNA, the CDR3 is TGTGCCAGCAGCCCCCAGGCGGGGGGAGCCTACGAGCAGTACTTC. Residues: CASSPQAGGAYEQYF.

The chain couples TRBV6-6 to TRBJ2-3; TRBD2 matches at 7 bases. With 8 bases clipped from V and 8 bases from J, the junction kept 13 bases outside the gene matches. The CDR3 has 14 amino acids. In germline, CDR1 is MNHNY, CDR2 SVGAGI (reference sequence). The CDR3 region is CASRLVGPGGTQYF. The CDR3 coding sequence is TGTGCCAGCCGCCTAGTTGGGCCGGGGGGTACGCAGTATTTT.

The chain combines TRBV4-3 with TRBJ1-2, with D hard to call. The CDR3 consists of 14 residues. In germline, CDR1 is LGHNA, CDR2 YSLEER. The V gene lost 0 bases and the J gene lost 2 bases, with 7 bases spanning the gap. In DNA form, the CDR3 reads TGCGCCAGCAGCCAAGATTACCGGAACTATGGCTACACCTTC. The encoded protein is CASSQDYRNYGYTF.

Comments on this clone: Other DNA sequences in this sample translate to the same CDR3. The V and J genes are TRBV7-2 and TRBJ1-5; 7 bases fit TRBD1. The CDR3 covers 15 residues. The germline V gene has CDR1 SGHTA and CDR2 FQGNSA. J lost 6 bases, V lost 0 bases, and 5 bases had no gene match. The CDR3 protein is CASSLALGGGQPQHF. CDR3 nucleotides: TGTGCCAGCAGCTTAGCTCTAGGGGGCGGTCAGCCCCAGCATTTT.

The V gene is TRBV10-1, the J gene TRBJ1-1; D unresolved. V lost 3 bases, J lost 0 bases, and 8 bases lay in between. CDR1 and CDR2 (germline): WNHNN, SYGVQD (reference sequence). This CDR3 comprises 14 residues. CDR3 DNA: TGCGCCAGCAGTGAAGGTAGCATGAACACTGAAGCTTTCTTT. This codes for CASSEGSMNTEAFF.

On this clone itself: The junction does not match germline at one end; this may be a read error. This sequence joins TRBV13 and TRBJ2-1; 11 bases are a match to TRBD2. Germline CDR1 is PRHDT and CDR2 is FYEKMQ (reference sequence). This CDR3 is built from 12 residues. CDR3 DNA: TGTGCCAGCAGCTTACCGACTAGCGGGGCGGTCTTC. It is translated as CASSLPTSGAVF.